The 21 T cell receptor beta chains below come from one sample, sequenced in a study of early T cells in non-severe SARS-CoV-2 infection (dated by TCRdb to the early 2020s). Library creation used 5' RACE. The sequencer was a NextSeq 500. In TCRdb, the public reads were trimmed at Q25 with fastp and aligned with MiXCR, with productive beta chains retained. Identical CDR3 protein sequences are pooled into one entry, listed with their most common genes and DNA. This sample is represented by 65,000 to 85,000 distinct CDR3 sequences; roughly 15% of them were singletons. The top ten clonotypes cover 12% of the sample. Sequences were obtained from whole blood. Receptors originate from an adult who was a healthcare worker with PCR-confirmed SARS-CoV-2 infection or an uninfected control (not recorded which).

The chain carries TRBV19 and TRBJ2-7; 11 bases line up with TRBD2. V was clipped by 5 bases and J by 5 bases; unmatched bases: 11. Germline CDR1 LNHDA, CDR2 SQIVND (reference sequence). The CDR3 contains 16 residues. The CDR3 is CASSSGTSGPRDEQYF. CDR3 nucleotide sequence: TGTGCCAGTAGTTCCGGGACTAGCGGTCCGAGGGACGAGCAGTACTTC.

This chain joins TRBV7-9 and TRBJ2-2; D not certain. The CDR3 has 13 amino acids. Germline V lookup: CDR1 SEHNR, CDR2 FQNEAQ (reference sequence). The ends were cut back, 5 bases at V and 2 bases at J, with 6 bases in the middle. CDR3 coding DNA: TGTGCCAGCAGCCCCTTCAACACCGGGGAGCTGTTTTTT. Translation: CASSPFNTGELFF.

Concerning this clonotype: This may stem from a read error, because a much larger clone lies one nucleotide away. The rearrangement uses TRBV12-3 or TRBV12-4 and TRBJ1-1; D call uncertain. The CDR3 spans 14 residues. The CDR3 DNA reads TGTGTCAGCAGTTTCTCCCTGCAGACGGCTGAAGCTTTCTTT. Translation gives CVSSFSLQTAEAFF.

This clonotype was found many times. The chain has TRBV25-1 and TRBJ2-1; D call uncertain. The CDR3 totals 14 residues. V was trimmed by 6 bases and J by 0 bases, leaving 9 bases between them. The germline gives CDR1 MGHDK, CDR2 SYGVNS. The CDR3 protein is CASRDGSSYNEQFF. CDR3 in DNA: TGTGCCAGCAGGGACGGTAGCTCCTACAATGAGCAGTTCTTC.

The chain links TRBV20-1 to TRBJ2-2, with 7 bases fitting TRBD2. This CDR3 is 15 amino acids long. Germline V gives CDR1 DFQATT, CDR2 SNEGSKA (reference sequence). V trimming: 4 bases; J trimming: 0 bases; junction bases outside the gene matches: 5. Written as DNA, the CDR3 is TGCAGTGCTACGGGAGGAATCTCGAACACCGGGGAGCTGTTTTTT. It encodes CSATGGISNTGELFF.

The V gene is TRBV6-5, the J gene TRBJ2-7; 10 nucleotides match TRBD2. Per germline, CDR1 MNHEY and CDR2 SVGAGI. Unmatched junction bases numbered 5, after V lost 2 bases and J lost 7 bases. The CDR3 contains 14 residues. CDR3 residues: CASSYAGLAQEQYF. In DNA, the CDR3 is TGTGCCAGCAGTTACGCGGGACTAGCGCAGGAGCAGTACTTC.

This clonotype was observed a few times. The chain employs TRBV19 and TRBJ1-2; maybe TRBD1 (5 bases). CDR3 size: 13 residues. V lost 0 bases, J lost 3 bases, and 5 bases lay in between. CDR1 is LNHDA and CDR2 is SQIVND in the germline V gene (reference sequence). CDR3 bases: TGTGCCAGTAGTATAGACAGGGACTATGGCTACACCTTC. Encoded protein: CASSIDRDYGYTF.

This chain links TRBV7-9 with TRBJ2-2; 7 bases are shared with TRBD2. Germline loops: CDR1 SEHNR, CDR2 FQNEAQ (reference sequence). This CDR3 comprises 14 residues. V was pared by 4 bases and J by 9 bases, with 8 bases of the junction left unmatched. CDR3: CASSSLAVLRELFF. The CDR3 coding sequence is TGTGCCAGCAGCTCTCTAGCGGTTCTTAGGGAGCTGTTTTTT.

This clonotype was counted many times. The chain employs TRBV27 and TRBJ2-2; TRBD1 is a possible D gene (6 bases). Looked up from germline, CDR1 is MNHEY and CDR2 is SMNVEV (reference sequence). V shed 2 bases and J shed 5 bases, with 12 bases lying between them. The CDR3 consists of 15 residues. In DNA form, the CDR3 reads TGTGCCAGCAGTTTAGGGCAGGGGATTACCGGGGAGCTGTTTTTT. Protein product: CASSLGQGITGELFF.

This clonotype was seen only a few times. V is TRBV11-3 and J is TRBJ2-7, with TRBD1 matching 9 bases. The length of the CDR3 is 16 residues. V was pared by 2 bases and J by 3 bases, with 8 bases of the junction left unmatched. In germline, CDR1 is SGHNT, CDR2 YENEEA. CDR3 sequence (DNA): TGTGCCAGCAGCTTAACCCCCGGGACAGGGCTCTACGAGCAGTACTTC. Translation: CASSLTPGTGLYEQYF.

Many counts were recorded for this clonotype. The chain employs TRBV10-2 and TRBJ2-5; D is unresolved. CDR3 length: 12 amino acids. Germline V gene data show CDR1 as WSHSY and CDR2 as SAAADI. Trimming pared 5 bases from V and 5 bases from J, leaving 9 bases between. The CDR3 loop reads CASSPLSETQYF. The CDR3 bases are TGCGCCAGCAGTCCCCTATCGGAGACCCAGTACTTC.

This chain joins TRBV7-2 and TRBJ2-7; the D gene is possibly TRBD1 (6 bases). The CDR3 is 16 residues long. Germline V gives CDR1 SGHTA, CDR2 FQGNSA. V lost 5 bases and J lost 3, with 20 bases in between. Written as DNA, the CDR3 is TGTGCCAGCAGCGTCACATCTAGCAGGGGTAGCTACGAGCAGTACTTC. As protein: CASSVTSSRGSYEQYF.

This clonotype was seen a handful of times. This chain connects TRBV28 to TRBJ2-7; tentatively, D is TRBD1 (5 bases). Germline V gives CDR1 MDHEN, CDR2 SYDVKM. The CDR3 runs 11 residues. V was trimmed by 10 bases and J by 3 bases, leaving 10 bases between them. The CDR3 nucleotides are TGTGCCACCACAGGCTACTACGAGCAGTACTTC. The encoded protein is CATTGYYEQYF.

V and J are TRBV19 and TRBJ1-1, with 7 bases fitting TRBD1. Trimming at V came to 10 bases and at J to 0 bases, leaving 5 bases not matched to a gene. The CDR3 runs 13 residues. Germline values: CDR1 LNHDA, CDR2 SQIVND (reference sequence). The DNA of the CDR3 is TGTGCCACCGAGGACAGGATGAACACTGAAGCTTTCTTT. It specifies CATEDRMNTEAFF.

The V and J genes are TRBV20-1 and TRBJ2-5; D remains unclear. The CDR3 runs 13 residues. Germline CDR1 reads DFQATT; CDR2 reads SNEGSKA (reference sequence). V lost 3 bases, J lost 4 bases, and 12 bases lay in between. CDR3 in amino acids: CSASLILGETQYF. The CDR3 DNA is TGCAGTGCTAGCCTGATCCTTGGAGAGACCCAGTACTTC.

Note on this clonotype: At one boundary the junction diverges from the germline segment, which might be a read error. The chain has TRBV20-1 and TRBJ2-7; D remains unclear. This CDR3 contains 12 residues. Germline CDR1 reads DFQATT; CDR2 reads SNEGSKA (reference sequence). The DNA of the CDR3 is TGCAGTGCTAGGCACAATCTCTACGACCAGTACTTC. This codes for CSARHNLYDQYF.

The V gene is TRBV3-1, the J gene TRBJ2-6, with D perhaps given as TRBD1 or TRBD2 (5 bases each). This CDR3 region has 15 residues. V gave up 5 bases and J gave up 8 bases, with 16 bases separating them. Germline values: CDR1 LGHDT, CDR2 YNNKEL (reference sequence). The CDR3, as DNA: TGTGCCAGCAGCACCGGGACGGAGTTGACCAACGTCCTGACTTTC. Encoded protein: CASSTGTELTNVLTF.

V and J are TRBV13 and TRBJ2-5, with 11 bases fitting TRBD2. The CDR3 extends over 14 amino acids. Per the germline V gene, CDR1 is PRHDT and CDR2 is FYEKMQ (reference sequence). The trim removed 6 bases at V and 3 bases at J, leaving 3 bases unmatched. The DNA for the CDR3 is TGTGCCAGCAGGAAGACTAGCGGGAAAGAGACCCAGTACTTC. This sequence encodes CASRKTSGKETQYF.

This clonotype was seen more than once but under ten times. The chain is built from TRBV9 and TRBJ2-3; the D gene is possibly TRBD1 (5 bases). Germline CDR1 and CDR2: SGDLS and YYNGEE. The V and J ends lost 0 bases and 1 base respectively, with 12 bases between them. The CDR3 is 16 residues long. The CDR3 spells CASSVVKGLGTDTQYF. The CDR3 coding sequence is TGTGCCAGCAGCGTAGTTAAGGGGTTGGGCACAGATACGCAGTATTTT.

This clonotype was recorded at least ten times. The V and J genes are TRBV5-6 and TRBJ1-5; possibly TRBD1 for D (5 bases). The V end was cut by 3 bases, the J end by 6 bases, with 10 bases between. The CDR3 spans 13 residues. Germline V lookup: CDR1 SGHDT, CDR2 YYEEEE. Here the CDR3 DNA reads TGTGCCAGCAGCTGGGGGACGTTTCAGCCCCAGCATTTT. The encoded protein is CASSWGTFQPQHF.

The chain recombines TRBV9 with TRBJ1-4; 7 bases line up with TRBD1. The CDR3 contains 15 residues. In germline, CDR1 is SGDLS, CDR2 YYNGEE. Trimming at V came to 4 bases and at J to 5 bases, leaving 8 bases not matched to a gene. CDR3 sequence reads: CASSSTPTGNEKLFF. CDR3 sequence (DNA): TGTGCCAGCAGCTCTACTCCGACAGGGAATGAAAAACTGTTTTTT. Full variable domain (remainder filled in from reference TRBV9 and TRBJ1-4): DSGVTQTPKHLITATGQRVTLRCSPRSGDLSVYWYQQSLDQGLQFLIQYYNGEERAKGNILERFSAQQFPDLHSELNLSSLELGDSALYFCASSSTPTGNEKLFFGSGTQLSVL.